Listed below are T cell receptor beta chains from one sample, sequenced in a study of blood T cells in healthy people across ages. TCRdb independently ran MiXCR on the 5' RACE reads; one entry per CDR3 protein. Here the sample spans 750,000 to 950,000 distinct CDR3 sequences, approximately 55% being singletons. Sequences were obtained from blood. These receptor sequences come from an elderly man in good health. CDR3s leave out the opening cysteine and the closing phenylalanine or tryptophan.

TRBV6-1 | ASSPGQKYTEAF
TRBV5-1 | ASTVGASGANVLT
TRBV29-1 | SVTTGGETQY
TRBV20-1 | NAGSGLAGVHEQF
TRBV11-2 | ASSPLTGHT
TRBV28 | ASSPDRALGGETQY
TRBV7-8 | ASSATQVGANVLT
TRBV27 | ASSLAGELAKNIQY
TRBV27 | ASSLSLYPGSNQPQH
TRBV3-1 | ASSVTGGQRADTQY
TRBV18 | ACSPGQTETQY
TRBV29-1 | SVERQGSNTEAF
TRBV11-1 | ASSSKTSANLRGWETQY
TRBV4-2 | ASRLSGSSSYNEQF
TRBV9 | ASSVAGEGDYYGYT
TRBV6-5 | ASSYSHLGIQY
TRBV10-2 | ASSDGTSGLLEQY
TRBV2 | ASRPVILAGTSGTDTQY
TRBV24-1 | ATSEGGLGTYEQY
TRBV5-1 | ASSLPGQDNYT
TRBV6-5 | ASSYSRQGASGYT
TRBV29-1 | SVPPSQGASYNKQY
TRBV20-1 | SANPSGRVLYNEQF
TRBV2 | ASSDPRGTEAF
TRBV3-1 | ASSLRTSGGNEQF
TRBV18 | ASSEQAEVNYGYT
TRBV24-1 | ATSDPRGTGQGGVEQF
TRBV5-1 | ASSSAGTNYNEQF
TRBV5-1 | ASSYGLLTGGGSYNEQF
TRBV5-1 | ASSFTQGPDEKLF
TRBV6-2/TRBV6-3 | ASTAGLAVSYEQY
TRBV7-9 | ASSPRISYGYT
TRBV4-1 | ASSQDWRNRGLILIYEQY
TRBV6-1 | ASEHLTEYGYT
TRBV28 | ASSFPLTGQPSSGNTIY
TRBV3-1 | ASSPTGTSYNEQF
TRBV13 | ASKEGASNQPQH
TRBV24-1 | ATSDPTGEETQY
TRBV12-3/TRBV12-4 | ASSLSVGYAY
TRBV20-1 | SARNPGTGRLYEQY
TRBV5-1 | ASSYSSDILYGYT
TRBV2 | ASSATMGDTQY
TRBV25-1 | ASIVKGLTYEQY
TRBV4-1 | ASSQIGLAVGYEQY
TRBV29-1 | SARESNYEQY